The 7 T cell receptor beta chains below come from one sample, sequenced in a study of blood T cell repertoires in COVID-19. Sequenced by immunoSEQ multiplex PCR; TCRdb stores in-frame clones only, minus some. The top ten hold about 4% of the sample, which has tens of thousands of clones, 86% seen once. Material: peripheral blood. These receptors came from a man aged 50-60 years with acute or convalescent COVID-19.

The chain employs TRBV5-1 and TRBJ1-5; tentative D call: TRBD1 (6 bases). The germline CDR1 and CDR2 sequences are SGHRS and YFSETQ. V lost 1 base and J 1 base, leaving 12 bases between the germline ends. There are 16 residues in the CDR3. The CDR3 nucleotides read TGCGCCAGCAGCTTGCAGGGGCTCGGAAGCAATCAGCCCCAGCATTTT. It translates to CASSLQGLGSNQPQHF.

The chain links TRBV7-8 to TRBJ1-2, with D possibly TRBD1 on 6 matching bases. Trimming left V 3 bases short and J 4 bases short, with 12 bases between. Germline values: CDR1 SGHVS, CDR2 FQNEAQ. There are 14 residues in the CDR3. CDR3 protein: CASSLGQGSYGYTF. In DNA form, the CDR3 reads TGTGCCAGCAGCTTGGGTCAGGGGAGCTATGGCTACACCTTC.

The V and J genes are TRBV28 and TRBJ1-5; 9 positions match TRBD1. Germline V lookup: CDR1 MDHEN, CDR2 SYDVKM. The V segment lost 5 bases and the J segment 4 bases; nucleotides outside the gene matches: 9. The CDR3 has 16 residues. The CDR3 bases are TGTGCCAGCAGTGCTGACAGGGGGATTGGGAATCAGCCCCAGCATTTT. It translates to CASSADRGIGNQPQHF.

The chain couples TRBV2 to TRBJ1-2; no clear D. V shed 5 bases and J shed 4 bases, with 8 bases lying between them. Germline assignment: CDR1 SNHLY and CDR2 FYNNEI. The CDR3 spans 12 residues. The CDR3 sequence is CASSPEFYGYTF. The DNA of the CDR3 is TGTGCCAGCAGTCCGGAGTTCTATGGCTACACCTTC. The full variable domain, completed using reference TRBV2 and TRBJ1-2, is EPEVTQTPSHQVTQMGQEVILRCVPISNHLYFYWYRQILGQKVEFLVSFYNNEISEKSEIFDDQFSVERPDGSNFTLKIRSTKLEDSAMYFCASSPEFYGYTFGSGTRLTVV.

The chain has TRBV7-2 and TRBJ2-3, with 10 positions matching TRBD1. The germline CDR1 and CDR2 sequences are SGHTA and FQGNSA. This CDR3 is built from 14 residues. V was clipped by 4 bases and J by 3 bases; unmatched bases: 1. In DNA, the CDR3 is TGTGCCAGCAGCTCGGGACAGGGGACAGATACGCAGTATTTT. Translating it yields CASSSGQGTDTQYF.

The chain is built from TRBV9 and TRBJ2-3; 9 bases match TRBD1. Trimming cost V 4 bases and J 2 bases; bases outside gene matches: 8. Germline V CDR1 and CDR2: SGDLS, YYNGEE. The CDR3 extends over 16 amino acids. The CDR3 spells CASSPSGTGTTDTQYF. For the CDR3, the DNA is TGTGCCAGCAGCCCGTCCGGGACAGGGACCACAGATACGCAGTATTTT. The whole variable domain, remainder taken from reference TRBV9 and TRBJ2-3, is DSGVTQTPKHLITATGQRVTLRCSPRSGDLSVYWYQQSLDQGLQFLIQYYNGEERAKGNILERFSAQQFPDLHSELNLSSLELGDSALYFCASSPSGTGTTDTQYFGPGTRLTVL.

This clone was observed a handful of times. V and J are TRBV6-6 and TRBJ2-7, with D possibly matching TRBD1 (6 bases). V was cut by 4 bases and J by 6 bases, with 7 bases left in between. The CDR3 has 11 amino acids. The germline V gene has CDR1 MNHNY and CDR2 SVGAGI (reference sequence). CDR3 loop: CASSFRGEQYF. The CDR3 bases are TGTGCCAGCAGTTTCAGGGGCGAGCAGTACTTC.